A single sample is the source of the 2 T cell receptor beta chains below, sequenced in a study of CD8 T cells in Susac syndrome. After extraction with the RNeasy kit, 0.5 to 1 ug of the RNA was reverse transcribed using random hexamers. From the immunoSEQ multiplex PCR reads, TCRdb called clonotypes with MiXCR, one entry per CDR3 protein. The table shows roughly 150,000 distinct CDR3 sequences, with about 94% occurring only once. The source material was CD8+ T cells from PBMCs. The receptors stem from a human donor with multiple sclerosis.

The chain joins TRBV9 to TRBJ2-7, with TRBD1 matching over 9 bases. CDR3 length: 14 residues. J gave up 5 bases and V 2 bases, and 5 bases lay outside the gene matches. Germline V gene data show CDR1 as SGDLS and CDR2 as YYNGEE. The CDR3 region has the DNA TGTGCCAGCAGCGTCCGGGACAGGGAACACGAGCAGTACTTC. Amino acids: CASSVRDREHEQYF.

The rearrangement uses TRBV15 and TRBJ2-4; 7 bases match TRBD1. V was clipped by 5 bases and J by 3 bases; unmatched bases: 16. The CDR3 runs 18 residues. The germline gives CDR1 LNHNV, CDR2 YYDKDF (reference sequence). CDR3 sequence (DNA): TGTGCCACCAGCCCGCAGGGGCTTCAAGGGACAGTCAAAAACATTCAGTACTTC. Translation: CATSPQGLQGTVKNIQYF. The variable domain in full, with the rest retrieved from reference TRBV15 and TRBJ2-4, is DAMVIQNPRYQVTQFGKPVTLSCSQTLNHNVMYWYQQKSSQAPKLLFHYYDKDFNNEADTPDNFQSRRPNTSFCFLDIRSPGLGDTAMYLCATSPQGLQGTVKNIQYFGAGTRLSVL.